A single sample is the source of the 27 T cell receptor beta chains below, sequenced in a study of graft-versus-host responses after intestinal transplantation. Clones were sequenced by immunoSEQ multiplex PCR, and TCRdb holds only the in-frame ones, with some missing. In the table there are 45,000 or so clones, around nine tenths of which are singletons. This specimen consisted of PBMCs, obtained 524 days after transplant. The receptors were gathered from a human patient who received an intestinal transplant, so some T cells may come from the graft donor.

This rearrangement joins TRBV4-3 to TRBJ2-7; 7 nucleotides match TRBD1. Germline V CDR1 and CDR2: LGHNA, YSLEER. The CDR3 is made up of 17 amino acids. Germline trimming cut 1 base from V and 3 bases from J; bases unmatched to any gene: 12. Here the CDR3 reads CASSQGWAPGTVYEQYF. For the CDR3, the DNA is TGCGCCAGCAGCCAAGGGTGGGCCCCCGGGACAGTCTACGAGCAGTACTTC.

The chain links TRBV6-5 to TRBJ1-5; no clear D gene. The CDR3 consists of 14 residues. Trimming shortened V by 5 bases and J by 7 bases, and 15 bases separated the two germline ends. Germline values: CDR1 MNHEY, CDR2 SVGAGI. CDR3 coding DNA: TGTGCCAGCAGTGGGTCGGCAGGTCCCCAGCCCCAGCATTTT. Translation gives CASSGSAGPQPQHF.

This chain uses TRBV5-6 with TRBJ1-1, with a weak D call TRBD1 (5 bases). The CDR3 contains 14 residues. Between the trimmed V and J ends, which lost 3 bases and 1 base, there was a span of 10 bases. Per the germline V gene, CDR1 is SGHDT and CDR2 is YYEEEE. CDR3: CASSSMTENTEAFF. The CDR3 coding sequence is TGTGCCAGCAGCTCTATGACAGAGAACACTGAAGCTTTCTTT.

The V and J genes are TRBV2 and TRBJ2-1, with 8 positions matching TRBD1. Germline assignment: CDR1 SNHLY and CDR2 FYNNEI. The CDR3 sequence is 15 residues long. V trimming: 6 bases; J trimming: 0 bases; junction bases outside the gene matches: 4. CDR3 sequence: CASSPGQGSYNEQFF. CDR3 sequence (DNA): TGTGCCAGCAGCCCCGGACAGGGCTCCTACAATGAGCAGTTCTTC.

The J gene is TRBJ1-1, the V gene TRBV19; the D is unclear. Trimming cost V 3 bases and J 5 bases, with 13 bases left between them. This CDR3 contains 14 residues. In germline, CDR1 is LNHDA, CDR2 SQIVND (reference sequence). The CDR3 loop reads CASSIQGGRTEAFF. CDR3 nucleotide sequence: TGTGCCAGTAGTATCCAAGGAGGAAGGACTGAAGCTTTCTTT.

This chain links TRBV11-1 with TRBJ1-2, with D possibly TRBD1 on 6 matching bases. CDR3 length equals 14 residues. The V and J ends lost 4 bases and 0 bases respectively, with 9 bases between them. CDR1 is SGHAT and CDR2 is FQDESV in the germline V gene (reference sequence). The CDR3 sequence is CASSSQGANYGYTF. In DNA form, the CDR3 reads TGTGCCAGCAGCTCACAGGGAGCTAACTATGGCTACACCTTC.

The V and J genes are TRBV9 and TRBJ1-4; 10 nucleotides line up with TRBD1. Germline-derived CDR1 and CDR2 are SGDLS and YYNGEE. CDR3 length: 15 residues. With 2 bases clipped from V and 5 bases from J, the junction kept 3 bases outside the gene matches. CDR3 sequence (DNA): TGTGCCAGCAGCGTGACAGGGGGCATAAATGAAAAACTGTTTTTT. Its translation: CASSVTGGINEKLFF.

This chain joins TRBV7-9 and TRBJ2-1; the match to TRBD1 covers 7 bases. The CDR3 runs 13 residues. V lost 8 bases and J lost 8; bases outside the gene matches: 9. Germline lookup yields CDR1 SEHNR and CDR2 FQNEAQ (reference sequence). CDR3: CASWLGTEDEQFF. CDR3 coding DNA: TGTGCCAGCTGGTTGGGGACAGAGGATGAGCAGTTCTTC.

The chain recombines TRBV27 with TRBJ2-7; 9 nucleotides line up with TRBD1. CDR1 and CDR2 from the germline V gene are MNHEY and SMNVEV (reference sequence). CDR3 length equals 14 residues. Trimming cost V 5 bases and J 1 base; bases outside gene matches: 3. CDR3 bases: TGTGCCAGCAGTACGGGGACAGGGTCCTACGAGCAGTACTTC. This encodes CASSTGTGSYEQYF.

The chain carries TRBV4-3 and TRBJ2-1; the D gene could be TRBD1 or TRBD2 (5 bases each). The CDR3 has 15 residues. The germline V gene has CDR1 LGHNA and CDR2 YSLEER. The V end lost 1 base, the J end lost 8 bases, and 15 bases lay between the germline ends. Here the CDR3 DNA reads TGCGCCAGCAGCCAAGGGTGGGACGCCGGACATGAGCAGTTCTTC. This codes for CASSQGWDAGHEQFF.

This rearrangement joins TRBV6-5 to TRBJ1-1; the match to TRBD1 covers 8 bases. The CDR3 has 14 residues. CDR1 MNHEY and CDR2 SVGAGI come from the germline V gene. Trimming at V came to 0 bases and at J to 4 bases, leaving 1 base not matched to a gene. The CDR3 loop reads CASSYSQGGTEAFF. The CDR3 coding sequence is TGTGCCAGCAGTTACTCACAGGGGGGCACTGAAGCTTTCTTT.

This clone was found a few times. The chain is built from TRBV28 and TRBJ1-4, with D unclear. This CDR3 has 12 residues. Trimming removed 1 base at V and 7 bases at J, with 4 bases between. Germline V CDR1 and CDR2: MDHEN, SYDVKM. The CDR3 region is CASSLSGEKLFF. The CDR3 coding sequence is TGTGCCAGCAGTTTATCCGGTGAAAAACTGTTTTTT.

This chain uses TRBV15 with TRBJ2-5; D not certain. The CDR3 has 14 amino acids. Germline V gene lookup returns CDR1 LNHNV and CDR2 YYDKDF (reference sequence). The ends were cut back, 1 base at V and 5 bases at J, with 11 bases in the middle. CDR3 amino acids: CATSRGRSLETQYF. CDR3 DNA: TGTGCCACCAGCAGAGGACGGTCCCTTGAGACCCAGTACTTC.

The chain combines TRBV19 with TRBJ2-1; 15 nucleotides agree with TRBD2. The V gene end was trimmed by 6 bases and the J gene end by 10 bases; junction bases not matched to a gene: 13. Germline CDR1 LNHDA, CDR2 SQIVND (reference sequence). The CDR3 has 17 amino acids. As DNA, the CDR3 is TGTGCCAGTAGCCGACCCACGGGACTAGCGGGAGGAATAGAGCAGTTCTTC. It encodes CASSRPTGLAGGIEQFF.

The J gene is TRBJ2-1, the V gene TRBV6-5, with 8 bases that match TRBD2. Germline V CDR1 and CDR2: MNHEY, SVGAGI. V lost 5 bases to trimming and J lost 9 bases; unmatched junction nucleotides: 12. The CDR3 length is 15 residues. The CDR3 DNA reads TGTGCCAGCAGTCCCCTCCGGGGACTAGACAGTGAGCAGTTCTTC. Encoded protein: CASSPLRGLDSEQFF.

V gene TRBV5-4 combines with J gene TRBJ1-5; the D is unclear. Germline CDR1 and CDR2: SGHNT and YYREEE (reference sequence). V lost 0 bases to trimming and J lost 0 bases, with 4 bases between them. The CDR3 has 14 amino acids. For the CDR3, the DNA is TGTGCCAGCAGCTTGGGGGGTAGCAATCAGCCCCAGCATTTT. It specifies CASSLGGSNQPQHF.

The chain links TRBV28 to TRBJ2-7; D unclear. The CDR3 contains 16 residues. From germline, CDR1 is MDHEN and CDR2 SYDVKM. With 3 bases removed from V and 0 bases from J, the gap between germline ends came to 15 bases. The CDR3 is CASSFEITPSSYEQYF. CDR3 nucleotide sequence: TGTGCCAGCAGTTTTGAGATTACCCCGAGCTCCTACGAGCAGTACTTC.

The rearrangement uses TRBV28 and TRBJ2-1; D gene uncertain. V dropped 2 bases and J dropped 4 bases, with 9 bases sitting between them. The germline V gene encodes CDR1 MDHEN and CDR2 SYDVKM. This CDR3 comprises 14 residues. The CDR3 DNA reads TGTGCCAGCAGTTTACCAGACCTATACAATGAGCAGTTCTTC. Translation gives CASSLPDLYNEQFF. Filled out from reference TRBV28 and TRBJ2-1, the complete variable domain reads DVKVTQSSRYLVKRTGEKVFLECVQDMDHENMFWYRQDPGLGLRLIYFSYDVKMKEKGDIPEGYSVSREKKERFSLILESASTNQTSMYLCASSLPDLYNEQFFGPGTRLTVL.

The CDR3 DNA sequence: TGTGCCTGGAGCCCCAACGTCAATGAGCAGTTCTTC. Protein product: CAWSPNVNEQFF. The chain recombines TRBV30 with TRBJ2-1; D is ambiguous. V was clipped by 3 bases and J by 6 bases, with 9 bases between them. The CDR3 covers 12 residues. From germline, CDR1 is GTSNPN and CDR2 SVGIG (reference sequence). The full variable domain, its missing parts supplied by reference TRBV30 and TRBJ2-1, is SQTIHQWPATLVQPVGSPLSLECTVEGTSNPNLYWYRQAAGRGLQLLFYSVGIGQISSEVPQNLSASRPQDRQFILSSKKLLLSDSGFYLCAWSPNVNEQFFGPGTRLTVL.

This clone was seen just once. CDR3 coding DNA: TGTGCCAGCAGTTCTCAGGGGTCAGAGACCCAGTACTTC. Its protein is CASSSQGSETQYF. This chain joins TRBV28 and TRBJ2-5; D possibly corresponds to TRBD1 (6 bases). The CDR3 has 13 amino acids. Trimming took off 4 bases at V and 4 bases at J, with 10 bases between the two ends. CDR1 is MDHEN, CDR2 SYDVKM, per germline.

The genes are TRBV4-1 and TRBJ2-4, with unresolved D. V lost 0 bases, J lost 0 bases, and 12 bases lay in between. The germline gives CDR1 MGHRA, CDR2 YSYEKL. The CDR3 has 17 residues. This chain's CDR3 is CASSQDDLSLAKNIQYF. CDR3 nucleotide sequence: TGCGCCAGCAGCCAAGATGATCTCTCCCTAGCCAAAAACATTCAGTACTTC.

Details on this clone: Other DNA sequences within the sample encode an identical CDR3. The gene calls are TRBV7-9 and TRBJ2-3; D gene unclear. V shed 1 base and J shed 1 base, with 0 bases lying between them. Germline CDR1 is SEHNR and CDR2 is FQNEAQ (reference sequence). CDR3 length: 12 amino acids. This CDR3 is CASSLGTDTQYF. In DNA, the CDR3 is TGTGCCAGCAGCTTAGGCACAGATACGCAGTATTTT.

The chain joins TRBV4-3 to TRBJ2-7; 8 bases align to TRBD1. Germline CDR1 reads LGHNA; CDR2 reads YSLEER. V dropped 0 bases and J dropped 2; count of bases not matched to a gene: 3. The CDR3 length is 15 residues. Here the CDR3 reads CASSQERQGTYEQYF. The CDR3 nucleotides read TGCGCCAGCAGCCAAGAAAGACAGGGGACCTACGAGCAGTACTTC.

The chain combines TRBV9 with TRBJ2-7; D gene ambiguous. The CDR3 length is 13 residues. The germline CDR1 and CDR2 sequences are SGDLS and YYNGEE. The germline V and J ends were trimmed by 4 bases and 3 bases, with 11 bases remaining between them. The CDR3 nucleotides read TGTGCCAGCAGCCCCTCGGACGGCTACGAGCAGTACTTC. Amino acids: CASSPSDGYEQYF. Supplemented by reference TRBV9 and TRBJ2-7, the full variable domain reads DSGVTQTPKHLITATGQRVTLRCSPRSGDLSVYWYQQSLDQGLQFLIQYYNGEERAKGNILERFSAQQFPDLHSELNLSSLELGDSALYFCASSPSDGYEQYFGPGTRLTVT.

The rearrangement joins TRBV19 to TRBJ1-1; 9 nucleotides match TRBD1. V gave up 5 bases and J gave up 0 bases; unmatched junction bases: 7. Germline CDR1 reads LNHDA; CDR2 reads SQIVND (reference sequence). CDR3 length: 16 residues. The CDR3 spells CASSPGTGNLNTEAFF. The CDR3 DNA follows: TGTGCCAGTAGTCCGGGGACAGGGAACCTGAACACTGAAGCTTTCTTT.

The V call is TRBV5-3, the J call TRBJ1-2; a weak D match, TRBD1 (6 bases). TRBV5-3 has ORF status, its function being uncertain. This CDR3 is built from 12 residues. The V end was cut by 4 bases, the J end by 8 bases, with 12 bases between. In DNA form, the CDR3 reads TGTGCCAGAAGCCTCCCCCAGGGGGGCTACACCTTC. As protein: CARSLPQGGYTF.

This chain joins TRBV5-8 and TRBJ2-5; TRBD2 matches 11 bases. The V segment lost 3 bases and the J segment 5 bases; nucleotides outside the gene matches: 9. The CDR3 sequence is 16 residues long. The germline gives CDR1 SGHTS, CDR2 YDEGEE. Here the CDR3 reads CASSSRLAGYDETQYF. CDR3 coding DNA: TGTGCCAGCAGCTCCCGACTAGCGGGGTACGATGAGACCCAGTACTTC.